This T cell receptor beta chain was recorded in a study of blood T cells in healthy people across ages. Study findings and constraints: It was not possible, with unsorted PBMCs, to conclusively compare naive and antigen-experienced cells. Roughly linearly, TCR beta diversity per million T cells fell as age increased. Greater diversity and more naive CD4+ cells were seen in long-lived donors than in aged donors.

The use of a sample-barcoded 5' primer and a J-beta primer mix characterized a second PCR of roughly 7 to 11 cycles. Each single sample gave us at least 2.5 million CDR3-containing paired-end reads. TCRdb redid the calling of the 5' RACE reads with MiXCR, one entry per CDR3 protein. The sample has over 950,000 distinct CDR3 sequences; more than 30% are singletons. This clonotype occurred a few times. Its antigen remains unknown. V gave up 0 bases and J gave up 0 bases, with 10 bases separating them. From germline, CDR1 is SGHDT and CDR2 YYEEEE. The CDR3 is 16 residues long. This chain uses TRBV5-6 with TRBJ1-5, with D unresolved. The receptor's source is a man younger than 35 in good health. The sequencing sample was made of blood. Here the CDR3 DNA reads TGTGCCAGCAGCTTGGTGAGTTGGGGTAGCAATCAGCCCCAGCATTTT. Translating it yields CASSLVSWGSNQPQHF.